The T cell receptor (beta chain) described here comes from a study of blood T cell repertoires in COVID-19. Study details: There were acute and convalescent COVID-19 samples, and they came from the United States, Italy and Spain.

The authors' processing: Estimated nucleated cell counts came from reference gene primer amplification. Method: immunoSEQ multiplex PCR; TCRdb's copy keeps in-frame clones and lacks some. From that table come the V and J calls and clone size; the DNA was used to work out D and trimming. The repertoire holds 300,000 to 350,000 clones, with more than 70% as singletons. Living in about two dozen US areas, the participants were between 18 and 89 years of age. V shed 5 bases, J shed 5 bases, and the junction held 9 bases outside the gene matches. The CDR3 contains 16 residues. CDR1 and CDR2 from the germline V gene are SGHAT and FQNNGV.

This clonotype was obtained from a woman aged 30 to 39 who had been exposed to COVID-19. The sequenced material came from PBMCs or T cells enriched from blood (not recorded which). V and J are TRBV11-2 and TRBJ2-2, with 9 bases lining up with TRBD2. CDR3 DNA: TGTGCCAGCAGCAGCCATAGCGGGAGAAATACCGGGGAGCTGTTTTTT. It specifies CASSSHSGRNTGELFF.